This T cell receptor beta chain appears in the sequencing data of a study of CD8 T cell repertoires and HIV-1 epitope variants. About the research overall: Epitopes were three Gag families plus Nef HW9 and YT9.

Concerning this clone: Its antigen is not identified.

Assay: immunoSEQ multiplex PCR; the TCRdb copy retains only in-frame clones and omits some. The table has roughly 4,800 clones, around two thirds seen once. The CDR3 has 14 amino acids. Germline V gives CDR1 MDHEN, CDR2 SYDVKM. V lost 7 bases and J lost 8, with 20 bases in between. General study results and limits: Of roughly ten antigen-specific beta clonotypes, about 6 appeared to cross-react with escape variants.

The clonotype originates from a male donor with HIV. Sample: cultured CD8+ T cells derived from PBMCs. This rearrangement joins TRBV28 to TRBJ1-1; D is perhaps TRBD1 (5 bases). In DNA form, the CDR3 reads TGTGCCAGCACCCCTGGGGCACGGGTGCCCGAAGCTTTCTTT. Its protein product is CASTPGARVPEAFF.